This is a list of T cell receptor beta chains from one sample in a study of identical twins. TCRdb called the 5' RACE reads again in MiXCR, with one record for every CDR3 protein. Of hundreds of thousands of distinct CDR3 sequences listed, over 20% are singletons. This same sample was also part of a study on T cells expressing NK-cell markers.

The specimen was PBMCs. The receptors come from a woman aged 18 to 35 in good health. Both conserved end residues are trimmed from each CDR3.

cdr3_aa | j_call | v_call
SARPGQGDTEAF | TRBJ1-1 | TRBV20-1
ASSFGQRGQPQH | TRBJ1-5 | TRBV12-3/TRBV12-4
ASSQDPGGYGYT | TRBJ1-2 | TRBV3-1
ASSDLLAGPVTNTGELF | TRBJ2-2 | TRBV6-4
ASSLTYTHNEQF | TRBJ2-1 | TRBV28
ASSADSYGYT | TRBJ1-2 | TRBV5-1
ASSDSPQGGGASDTQY | TRBJ2-3 | TRBV6-4
SARYPGGEAF | TRBJ1-1 | TRBV20-1
ASSPGQVGGTEAF | TRBJ1-1 | TRBV12-3/TRBV12-4
SVELGLGGDTQY | TRBJ2-3 | TRBV29-1
ASTKLAPEQF | TRBJ2-1 | TRBV11-2
ASSQGLEAF | TRBJ1-1 | TRBV4-3
ASSFGVSDEQY | TRBJ2-7 | TRBV7-9
ASSQYMGAGELF | TRBJ2-2 | TRBV4-3
ASSLGVAIQSEQY | TRBJ2-7 | TRBV5-5
ASRVQEGGSIQY | TRBJ2-4 | TRBV6-1
ASSLSFPIAGPPYEQY | TRBJ2-7 | TRBV27
ASSQVNQPQH | TRBJ1-5 | TRBV4-2
ASNSRENYNEQF | TRBJ2-1 | TRBV7-9
ASSGLAGAPDTQY | TRBJ2-3 | TRBV2
ASSKGIGDPGTDTQY | TRBJ2-3 | TRBV6-1
ATWTSGRSHEQY | TRBJ2-7 | TRBV10-3
ASSSRWQVYQSSPLH | TRBJ1-6 | TRBV7-2
ASSPLYREAF | TRBJ1-1 | TRBV5-6
ASSLDGARTDTQY | TRBJ2-3 | TRBV11-2
ASRGLAGRQETQY | TRBJ2-5 | TRBV7-9
ASRSSLYSYEQY | TRBJ2-7 | TRBV27
ASSLSLRTYEQY | TRBJ2-7 | TRBV5-1
ASRGQISYEQY | TRBJ2-7 | TRBV25-1